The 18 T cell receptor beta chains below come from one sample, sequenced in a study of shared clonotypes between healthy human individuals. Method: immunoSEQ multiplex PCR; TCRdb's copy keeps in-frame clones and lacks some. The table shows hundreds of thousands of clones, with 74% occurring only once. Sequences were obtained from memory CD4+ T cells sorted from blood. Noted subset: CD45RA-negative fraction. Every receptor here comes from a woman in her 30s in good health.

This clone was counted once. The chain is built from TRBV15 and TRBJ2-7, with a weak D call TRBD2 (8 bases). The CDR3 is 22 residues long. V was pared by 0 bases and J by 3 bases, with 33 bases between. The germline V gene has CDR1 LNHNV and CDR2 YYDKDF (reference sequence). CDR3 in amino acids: CATSRDSAGQALAAKPNYEQYF. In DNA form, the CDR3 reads TGTGCCACCAGCAGAGATTCAGCAGGACAGGCACTAGCGGCTAAACCAAACTACGAGCAGTACTTC. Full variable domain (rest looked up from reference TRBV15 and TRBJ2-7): DAMVIQNPRYQVTQFGKPVTLSCSQTLNHNVMYWYQQKSSQAPKLLFHYYDKDFNNEADTPDNFQSRRPNTSFCFLDIRSPGLGDTAMYLCATSRDSAGQALAAKPNYEQYFGPGTRLTVT.

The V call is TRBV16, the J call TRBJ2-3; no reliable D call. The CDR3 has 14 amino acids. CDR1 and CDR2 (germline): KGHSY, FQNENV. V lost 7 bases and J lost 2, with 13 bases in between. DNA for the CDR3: TGTGCCAGCACAAAAGGTAGACCCACAGATACGCAGTATTTT. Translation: CASTKGRPTDTQYF.

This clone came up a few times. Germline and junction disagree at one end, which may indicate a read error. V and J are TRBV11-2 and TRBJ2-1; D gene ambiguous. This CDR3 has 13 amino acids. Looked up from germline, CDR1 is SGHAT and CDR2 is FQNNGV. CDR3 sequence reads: CASSPDASRWIVF. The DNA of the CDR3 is TGTGCCAGCAGTCCTGACGCCTCGAGATGGATTGTCTTC.

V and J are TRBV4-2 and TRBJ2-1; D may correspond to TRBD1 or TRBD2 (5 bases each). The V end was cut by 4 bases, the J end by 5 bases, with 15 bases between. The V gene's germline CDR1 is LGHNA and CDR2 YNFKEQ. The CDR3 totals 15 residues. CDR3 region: CASSRIGLGDNEQFF. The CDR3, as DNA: TGTGCCAGCAGCCGAATTGGTCTGGGGGACAATGAGCAGTTCTTC.

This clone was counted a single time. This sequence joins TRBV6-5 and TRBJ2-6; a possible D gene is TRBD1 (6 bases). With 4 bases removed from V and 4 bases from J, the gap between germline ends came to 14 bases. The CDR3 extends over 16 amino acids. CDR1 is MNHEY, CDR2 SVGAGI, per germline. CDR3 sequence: CASSFRGWVGANVLTF. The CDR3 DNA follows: TGTGCCAGCAGTTTCAGGGGTTGGGTAGGGGCCAACGTCCTGACTTTC.

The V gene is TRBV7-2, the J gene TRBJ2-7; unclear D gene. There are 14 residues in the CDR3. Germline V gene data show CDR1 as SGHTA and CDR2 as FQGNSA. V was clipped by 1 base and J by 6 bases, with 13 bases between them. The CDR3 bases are TGTGCCAGCAGCTTAGACCTTAACCCCGGCGAGCAGTACTTC. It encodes CASSLDLNPGEQYF.

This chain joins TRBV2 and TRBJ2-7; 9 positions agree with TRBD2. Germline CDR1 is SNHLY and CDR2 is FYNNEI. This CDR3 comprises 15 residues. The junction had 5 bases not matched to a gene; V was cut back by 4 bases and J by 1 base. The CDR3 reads CASSALREGSYEQYF. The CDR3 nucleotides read TGTGCCAGCAGTGCTTTGCGGGAGGGGTCCTACGAGCAGTACTTC.

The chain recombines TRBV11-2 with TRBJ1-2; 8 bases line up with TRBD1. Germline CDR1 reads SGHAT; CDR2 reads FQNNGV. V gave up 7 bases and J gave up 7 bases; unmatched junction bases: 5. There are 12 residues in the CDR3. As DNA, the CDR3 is TGTGCCAGCACCCGCCAGGGGGCTGGCTACACCTTC. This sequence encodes CASTRQGAGYTF.

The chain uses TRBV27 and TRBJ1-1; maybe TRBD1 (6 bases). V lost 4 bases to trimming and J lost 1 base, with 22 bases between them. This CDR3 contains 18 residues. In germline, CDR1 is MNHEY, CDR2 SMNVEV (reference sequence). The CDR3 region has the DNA TGTGCCAGCAGTTGGAGAGCGAGGGGGAGAACCTCGAACACTGAAGCTTTCTTT. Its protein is CASSWRARGRTSNTEAFF.

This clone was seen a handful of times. CDR3 coding DNA: TGTGCCAGCAGCTTGAGTAGCGGAGGGCACAATGAGCAGTTCTTC. Its protein is CASSLSSGGHNEQFF. The chain carries TRBV5-4 and TRBJ2-1; D perhaps matches TRBD2 (6 bases). Germline lookup yields CDR1 SGHNT and CDR2 YYREEE (reference sequence). Trimming left V 1 base short and J 5 bases short, with 13 bases between. CDR3 length: 15 amino acids.

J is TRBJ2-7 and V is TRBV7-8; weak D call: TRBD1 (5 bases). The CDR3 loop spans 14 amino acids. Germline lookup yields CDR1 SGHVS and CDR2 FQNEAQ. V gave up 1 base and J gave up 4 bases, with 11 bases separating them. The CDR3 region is CASSLGPRVYEQYF. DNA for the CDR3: TGTGCCAGCAGCTTAGGGCCCAGGGTTTACGAGCAGTACTTC.

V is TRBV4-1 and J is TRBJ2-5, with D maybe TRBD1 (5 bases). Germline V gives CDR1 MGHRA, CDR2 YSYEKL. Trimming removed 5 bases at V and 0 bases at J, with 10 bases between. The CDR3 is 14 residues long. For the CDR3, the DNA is TGCGCCAGCAGCGACGGACATAACCAAGAGACCCAGTACTTC. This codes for CASSDGHNQETQYF.

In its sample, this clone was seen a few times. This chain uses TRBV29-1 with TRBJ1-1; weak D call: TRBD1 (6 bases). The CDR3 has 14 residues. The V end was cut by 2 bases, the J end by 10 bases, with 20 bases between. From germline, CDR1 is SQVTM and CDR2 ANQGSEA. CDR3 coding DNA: TGCAGCGTTGAAATCGCCCCAGGGGCATCTGGAGCTTTCTTT. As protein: CSVEIAPGASGAFF.

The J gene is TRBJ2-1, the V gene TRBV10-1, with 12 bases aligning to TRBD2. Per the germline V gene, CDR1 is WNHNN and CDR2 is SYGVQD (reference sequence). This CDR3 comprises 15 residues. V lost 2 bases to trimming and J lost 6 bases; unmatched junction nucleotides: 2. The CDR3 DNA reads TGCGCCAGCAGTGAGCAACTAGCGGGAGGCAATGAGCAGTTCTTC. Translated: CASSEQLAGGNEQFF.

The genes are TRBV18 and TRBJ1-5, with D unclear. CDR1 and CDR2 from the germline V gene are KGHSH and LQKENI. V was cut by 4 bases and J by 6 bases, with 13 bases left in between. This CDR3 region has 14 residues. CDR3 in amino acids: CASSLEQLGQPQHF. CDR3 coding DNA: TGTGCCAGCTCACTGGAGCAGCTTGGTCAGCCCCAGCATTTT.

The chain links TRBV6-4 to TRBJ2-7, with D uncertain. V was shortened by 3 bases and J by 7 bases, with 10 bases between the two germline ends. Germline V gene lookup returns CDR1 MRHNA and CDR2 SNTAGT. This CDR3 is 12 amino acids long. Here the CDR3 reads CASSELSTEQYF. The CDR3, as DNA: TGTGCCAGCAGTGAATTAAGCACTGAGCAGTACTTC.

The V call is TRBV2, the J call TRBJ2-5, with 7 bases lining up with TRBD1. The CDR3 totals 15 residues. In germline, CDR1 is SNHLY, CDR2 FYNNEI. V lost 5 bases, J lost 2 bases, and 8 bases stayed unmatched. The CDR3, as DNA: TGTGCCAGCAGTCCTCCGGGACAGAAACAAGAGACCCAGTACTTC. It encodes CASSPPGQKQETQYF.

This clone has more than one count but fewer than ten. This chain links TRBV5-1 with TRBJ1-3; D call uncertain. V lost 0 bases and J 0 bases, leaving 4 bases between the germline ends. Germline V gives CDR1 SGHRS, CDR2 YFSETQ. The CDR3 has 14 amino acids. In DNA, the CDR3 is TGCGCCAGCAGCTTGGAGGCCTCTGGAAACACCATATATTTT. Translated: CASSLEASGNTIYF.